Described below is a single T cell receptor beta chain sequence and its context. The same CDR3 is also encoded by other DNA sequences in this sample. The entry originates in a study of PD-L1 blockade in urothelial cancer. Study-wide context: Blood was analyzed 3 weeks (second dose) and 6 weeks after treatment start. Counts from blood samples showed a median of about 150,000 T cells.

Method: immunoSEQ multiplex PCR; TCRdb's copy keeps in-frame clones and lacks some. Of about 63,000 clones in the sample, roughly 76% were seen once. Time point of the sample: pretreatment peripheral blood. With 0 bases removed from V and 4 bases from J, the gap between germline ends came to 10 bases. Germline assignment: CDR1 LGHNA and CDR2 YSLEER. This CDR3 has 15 amino acids. The sequencing used PBMCs, collected around atezolizumab (anti-PD-L1) treatment. The rearrangement joins TRBV4-3 to TRBJ2-1; D unclear. The clonotype originates from a man in his sixties or seventies with urothelial cancer. The DNA for the CDR3 is TGCGCCAGCAGCCAAGAAACCTACTCATACAATGAGCAGTTCTTC. It encodes CASSQETYSYNEQFF.